The entry below describes one T cell receptor (beta chain). It lacks a known antigen. No qualities accompany the bases; no much larger clone lies one base away. Library preparation used the immunoSEQ multiplex PCR assay. TCRdb mirrors the immuneACCESS table, restricted to in-frame sequences. Some clones are absent from its copies; in checked studies, under half trace to an unresolved V gene, and the reason for the others is unknown. Present in this sample are around 150,000 clones, just over 95% of which were seen just once. The ten largest make up 1% of the sample. The entry originates in a study of control samples from healthy donors and cancer patients (dated by TCRdb to 2018 to 2021). The CDR3, cysteine through phenylalanine, is 15 amino acids long. Only the CDR3 part of the read is kept: 45 bases, read in frame from the first base. As encoded in the germline V gene (reference sequence), CDR1 is MNHEY while CDR2 is SMNVEV. Relative to germline, V is missing 3 bases and J is missing 1 base, with 2 bases of the junction outside any gene match.

This sequence uses TRBV27 and TRBJ2-3, with 9 junctional bases fitting TRBD2. This clonotype originated in a woman aged 30 to 39 in good health. The sample consisted of blood. DNA sequence: TGTGCCAGCAGTTTTCGGACTAGCGGCACAGATACGCAGTATTTT. The encoded protein is CASSFRTSGTDTQYF.